One T cell receptor (beta chain) is described in this entry. No antigen is known for it. The data originate from a study of human T cells and chemical hapten exposure. Extraction yielded total RNA from whole blood (unfractionated). Whole-study findings and limits: DPC sensitization produced no change in TCRs with frequency above 1 in 1000.

During construction of the library, unique molecular identifiers were attached to individual cDNA molecules for quantitative, reproducible TCR counting. TCRdb called the 5' RACE reads again in MiXCR, with one record for every CDR3 protein. The repertoire holds approximately 110,000 distinct CDR3 sequences, roughly 19% seen once, with 2.8% in the top ten. The CDR3 consists of 14 residues. The V and J ends lost 2 bases and 0 bases respectively, with 9 bases between them. Looked up from germline, CDR1 is SGHKS and CDR2 is YYEKEE (reference sequence). The chain links TRBV5-5 to TRBJ2-7; D unclear. The TCR sequence derives from a human donor in good health. The CDR3 nucleotides are TGTGCCAGCAGCTTTGGACCCCCCTCCTACGAGCAGTACTTC. Its protein is CASSFGPPSYEQYF.